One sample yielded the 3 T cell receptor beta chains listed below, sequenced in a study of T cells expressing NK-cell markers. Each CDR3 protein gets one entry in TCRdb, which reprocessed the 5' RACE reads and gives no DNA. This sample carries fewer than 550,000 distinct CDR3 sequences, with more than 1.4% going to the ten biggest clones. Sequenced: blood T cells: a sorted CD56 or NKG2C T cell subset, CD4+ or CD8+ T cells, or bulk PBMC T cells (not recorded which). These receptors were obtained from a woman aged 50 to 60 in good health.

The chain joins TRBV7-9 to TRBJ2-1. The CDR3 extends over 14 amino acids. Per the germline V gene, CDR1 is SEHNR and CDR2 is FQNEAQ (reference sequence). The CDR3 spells CASLSYSSYNEQFF.

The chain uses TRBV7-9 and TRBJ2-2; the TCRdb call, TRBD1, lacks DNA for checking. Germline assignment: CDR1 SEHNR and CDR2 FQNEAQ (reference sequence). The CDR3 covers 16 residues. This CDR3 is CASSDRVHRGTGELFF.

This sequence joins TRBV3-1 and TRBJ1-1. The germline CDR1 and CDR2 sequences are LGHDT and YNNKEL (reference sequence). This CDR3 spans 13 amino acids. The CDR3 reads CATTPPGLSEAFF.